This T cell receptor beta chain was profiled in a study of blood T cell repertoires in COVID-19. Whole-study context: Sources were T cells, B-cell-depleted T cells, or PBMCs; the material itself was cDNA or gDNA.

Original methodology: Reference gene primer amplification in the assay estimated nucleated cell counts. Profiled with immunoSEQ multiplex PCR; TCRdb holds only in-frame clones, not every one. From that table come the V and J calls and clone size; the DNA was used to work out D and trimming. The sample has fewer than 60,000 clones, 79% seen once. This CDR3 contains 16 residues. Per the germline V gene, CDR1 is SGHRS and CDR2 is YFSETQ. The V end was cut by 4 bases, the J end by 1 base, with 17 bases between. The sample consisted of peripheral blood. The TCR was taken from a man between 65 and 85 years old with acute or convalescent COVID-19. The genes are TRBV5-1 and TRBJ1-1, with D maybe TRBD1 (6 bases). DNA for the CDR3: TGCGCCAGCAGCCAAGGGGGGGGCTCACAGAACACTGAAGCTTTCTTT. Its translation is CASSQGGGSQNTEAFF.